The rows below give T cell receptor beta chains drawn from one sample of a study of technical replicates of blood from several donors. Only in-frame clones appear in the TCRdb table, and some are missing; sequencing was by immunoSEQ multiplex PCR. The sample contains fewer than 75,000 clones, around nine tenths of which appear only once. The sequenced sample consisted of PBMCs. The receptors here all came from a human donor in good health. Some clones in this sample may be carry-over from other donors' samples. The CDR3 runs from the conserved cysteine through the conserved F or W. Fields, in order: CDR3 protein, CDR3 DNA, clone size, D gene, V gene, J gene. D genes are given only for firm matches. Only part of the rows carry a size: once, few, many, or a class if the clone is expanded.

CDR3aa: CASSPDGQGLRVYEQYF; CDR3nt: TGTGCCAGCAGCCCGGACGGACAGGGGCTCAGAGTTTACGAGCAGTACTTC; abundance: -; d_gene: TRBD1; v_gene: TRBV5-6; j_gene: TRBJ2-7
CDR3aa: CARGLNGEAFF; CDR3nt: TGTGCCAGGGGCCTAAATGGGGAAGCTTTCTTT; abundance: -; d_gene: -; v_gene: TRBV2; j_gene: TRBJ1-1
CDR3aa: CASSHDGGTNNQPQHF; CDR3nt: TGTGCCAGCAGCCATGACGGGGGGACGAACAATCAGCCCCAGCATTTT; abundance: -; d_gene: -; v_gene: TRBV7-8; j_gene: TRBJ1-5
CDR3aa: CASSQDGSSGLYNEQFF; CDR3nt: TGTGCCAGCAGCCAAGATGGGTCTAGCGGGTTGTACAATGAGCAGTTCTTC; abundance: -; d_gene: TRBD2; v_gene: TRBV4-2; j_gene: TRBJ2-1
CDR3aa: CSADRGQETQYF; CDR3nt: TGCAGCGCAGACAGGGGCCAAGAGACCCAGTACTTC; abundance: -; d_gene: TRBD1; v_gene: TRBV29-1; j_gene: TRBJ2-5
CDR3aa: CASSNGTSGRIQFF; CDR3nt: TGTGCCAGCAGCAACGGGACTAGCGGGAGGATCCAGTTCTTC; abundance: -; d_gene: TRBD2; v_gene: TRBV7-3; j_gene: TRBJ2-1
CDR3aa: CASSPRTDTGELFF; CDR3nt: TGTGCCAGCTCACCGCGGACAGACACCGGGGAGCTGTTTTTT; abundance: once; d_gene: -; v_gene: TRBV18; j_gene: TRBJ2-2
CDR3aa: CASSSAGLHTGELFF; CDR3nt: TGCGCCAGCAGCTCGGCGGGACTTCACACCGGGGAGCTGTTTTTT; abundance: -; d_gene: -; v_gene: TRBV5-1; j_gene: TRBJ2-2
CDR3aa: CASSPDRENDQPQHF; CDR3nt: TGTGCCAGCAGCCCGGACAGGGAAAATGATCAGCCCCAGCATTTT; abundance: -; d_gene: TRBD1; v_gene: TRBV5-5; j_gene: TRBJ1-5
CDR3aa: CASSPRERGGMEQFF; CDR3nt: TGTGCCAGCTCACCACGGGAGCGGGGGGGAATGGAGCAGTTCTTC; abundance: once; d_gene: TRBD2; v_gene: TRBV18; j_gene: TRBJ2-1
CDR3aa: CASSLADGGGPRELFF; CDR3nt: TGTGCCAGCAGCTTAGCGGATGGGGGGGGGCCCCGGGAGCTGTTTTTT; abundance: -; d_gene: -; v_gene: TRBV7-6; j_gene: TRBJ2-2
CDR3aa: CASSLLAGGTPDTQYF; CDR3nt: TGCGCCAGCAGCTTGTTAGCGGGGGGTACCCCAGATACGCAGTATTTT; abundance: once; d_gene: TRBD2; v_gene: TRBV5-1; j_gene: TRBJ2-3
CDR3aa: CATSRAQGYGYTF; CDR3nt: TGTGCCACCAGCAGAGCACAGGGCTATGGCTACACCTTC; abundance: once; d_gene: -; v_gene: TRBV15; j_gene: TRBJ1-2
CDR3aa: CASSPENIRQGALGWGDKNIQYF; CDR3nt: TGCGCCAGCAGCCCCGAAAATATACGACAGGGAGCCTTAGGCTGGGGGGACAAAAACATTCAGTACTTC; abundance: -; d_gene: -; v_gene: TRBV5-1; j_gene: TRBJ2-4
CDR3aa: CASSFPAGRDSYNEQFF; CDR3nt: TGTGCCAGCAGCTTCCCGGCGGGGCGCGACTCCTACAATGAGCAGTTCTTC; abundance: -; d_gene: -; v_gene: TRBV5-6; j_gene: TRBJ2-1
CDR3aa: CASSAPARGLAGGDTQYF; CDR3nt: TGTGCCAGCAGCGCACCAGCCCGAGGACTAGCGGGAGGAGATACGCAGTATTTT; abundance: -; d_gene: TRBD2; v_gene: TRBV7-9; j_gene: TRBJ2-3
CDR3aa: CASNEETGLGYGYTF; CDR3nt: TGTGCCAGCAACGAGGAGACAGGGCTCGGATATGGCTACACCTTC; abundance: -; d_gene: TRBD1; v_gene: TRBV5-5; j_gene: TRBJ1-2
CDR3aa: CASRSPRTDNEQFF; CDR3nt: TGTGCCTCCCGGTCCCCCCGTACAGACAATGAGCAGTTCTTC; abundance: -; d_gene: -; v_gene: TRBV6-5; j_gene: TRBJ2-1
CDR3aa: CASSLESGNSPLHF; CDR3nt: TGTGCCAGCAGCTTGGAATCAGGCAATTCACCCCTCCACTTT; abundance: -; d_gene: -; v_gene: TRBV7-3; j_gene: TRBJ1-6
CDR3aa: CAIRSLAGAGEQYF; CDR3nt: TGTGCCATCAGGTCACTAGCGGGAGCCGGCGAGCAGTACTTC; abundance: -; d_gene: TRBD2; v_gene: TRBV10-3; j_gene: TRBJ2-7
CDR3aa: CASSLGLAGPGTDTQYF; CDR3nt: TGCGCCAGCAGCTTGGGGCTAGCGGGACCTGGCACAGATACGCAGTATTTT; abundance: once; d_gene: TRBD2; v_gene: TRBV5-1; j_gene: TRBJ2-3
CDR3aa: CASDEGWGNQPQHF; CDR3nt: TGTGCTAGTGACGAGGGTTGGGGCAATCAGCCCCAGCATTTT; abundance: -; d_gene: -; v_gene: TRBV12-5; j_gene: TRBJ1-5
CDR3aa: CAIRSGTGNTYEQYF; CDR3nt: TGTGCCATCCGTTCCGGGACAGGGAACACCTACGAGCAGTACTTC; abundance: -; d_gene: TRBD1; v_gene: TRBV6-5; j_gene: TRBJ2-7
CDR3aa: CASSPREGNYNEQFF; CDR3nt: TGTGCCAGCAGCCCGCGGGAGGGAAACTACAATGAGCAGTTCTTC; abundance: -; d_gene: TRBD2; v_gene: TRBV11-3; j_gene: TRBJ2-1
CDR3aa: CASSMTGVEGNQPQHF; CDR3nt: TGTGCCAGTAGTATGACAGGGGTAGAAGGCAATCAGCCCCAGCATTTT; abundance: -; d_gene: TRBD1; v_gene: TRBV19; j_gene: TRBJ1-5
CDR3aa: CASTSRGQGSSYNSPLHF; CDR3nt: TGTGCCAGTACCTCCCGGGGACAGGGGAGCTCCTATAATTCACCCCTCCACTTT; abundance: -; d_gene: TRBD1; v_gene: TRBV19; j_gene: TRBJ1-6
CDR3aa: CASSQDFKNEQYF; CDR3nt: TGCGCCAGCAGCCAAGACTTTAAAAACGAGCAGTACTTC; abundance: once; d_gene: -; v_gene: TRBV4-1; j_gene: TRBJ2-7
CDR3aa: CASSLESGPRETQYF; CDR3nt: TGTGCCAGCAGCTTAGAGAGCGGGCCTCGAGAGACCCAGTACTTC; abundance: -; d_gene: -; v_gene: TRBV7-7; j_gene: TRBJ2-5
CDR3aa: CASSQDRRTTSYNEQFF; CDR3nt: TGCGCCAGCAGCCAAGATAGACGAACTACCTCCTACAATGAGCAGTTCTTC; abundance: once; d_gene: -; v_gene: TRBV4-1; j_gene: TRBJ2-1